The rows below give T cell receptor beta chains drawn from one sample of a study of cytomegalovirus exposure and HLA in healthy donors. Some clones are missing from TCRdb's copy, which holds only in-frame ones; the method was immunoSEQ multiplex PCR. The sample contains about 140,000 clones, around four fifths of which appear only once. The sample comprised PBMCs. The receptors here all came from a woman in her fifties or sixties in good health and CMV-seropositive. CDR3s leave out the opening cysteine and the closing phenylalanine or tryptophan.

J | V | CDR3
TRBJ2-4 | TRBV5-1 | ASSSRTGEFWKNIQY
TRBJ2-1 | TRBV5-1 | ASSLNSGSSYNEQF
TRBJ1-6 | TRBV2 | ASSEATDRSNSPLH
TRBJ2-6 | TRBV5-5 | ASSFFTSGANVLT
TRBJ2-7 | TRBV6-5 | ASSYGETSGSYEQY
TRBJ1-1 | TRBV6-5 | ASSYGGTEAF
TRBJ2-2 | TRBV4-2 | ASSQDGRQGYTGELF
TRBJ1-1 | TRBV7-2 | ASSYGTANTEAF
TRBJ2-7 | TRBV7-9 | ASSARVSYEQY
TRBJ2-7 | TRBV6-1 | ASSEPSTSAYSYEQY
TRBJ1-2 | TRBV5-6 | ASSLGRNYGYT
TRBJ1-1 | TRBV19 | ASSRLRDRYTEAF
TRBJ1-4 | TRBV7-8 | ASSFGPGGEKLF
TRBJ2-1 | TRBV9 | ASSVPHRQGLF
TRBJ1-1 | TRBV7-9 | ASSLAYKEAF
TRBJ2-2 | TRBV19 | ASSPGLAGDRTGELF
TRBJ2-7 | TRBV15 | ATSRHGQGGNEQY
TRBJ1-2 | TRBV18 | ASSPQGMHGYT
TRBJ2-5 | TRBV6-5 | ASSYWGLQETQY
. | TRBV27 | ASSSIPLYEQY
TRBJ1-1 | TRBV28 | ASSLGQGNTEAF
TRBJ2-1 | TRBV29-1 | NCATGTEFYNEQF
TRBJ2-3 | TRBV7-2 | ASSSRGTTDTQY
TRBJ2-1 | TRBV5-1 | ASSFGFGPRPSSNNEQF
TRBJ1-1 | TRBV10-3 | AISDRNVGNTEAF
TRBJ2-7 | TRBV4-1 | ASSRDSSGYEQY
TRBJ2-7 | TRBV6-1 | ASSEYPQIYEQY
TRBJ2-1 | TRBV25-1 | ASTAHGGDEQF
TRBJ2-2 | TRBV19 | ASSSLGERPNTGELF
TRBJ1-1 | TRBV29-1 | SVGRGNTEAF
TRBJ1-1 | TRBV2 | ASHGQGLTEAF
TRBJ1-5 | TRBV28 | ASSLYGGKPQH
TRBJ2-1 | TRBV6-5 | ASSETLQEQF
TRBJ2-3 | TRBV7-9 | ASRAGLSTDTQY
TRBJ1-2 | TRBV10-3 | AMKWGEGYGYT
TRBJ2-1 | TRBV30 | AWNGLSGYNEQF
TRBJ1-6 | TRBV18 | ASSPGVSYNSPLH
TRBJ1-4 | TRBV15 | ATGTGSVREKLF
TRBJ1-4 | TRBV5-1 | ASSFAGTGENEKLF
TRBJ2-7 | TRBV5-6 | ASSLSCGTEEYEQY
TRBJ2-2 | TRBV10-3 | AISDRGAGELF
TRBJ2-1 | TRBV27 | ASSLMFRWEGQGASYNEQF
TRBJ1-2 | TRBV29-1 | SVEAGQGSVLNGYT
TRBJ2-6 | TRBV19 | ASSILNSGANGLT
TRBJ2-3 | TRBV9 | ASSVVRDGFTDTQY